A single sample gave rise to the 20 T cell receptor beta chains below, sequenced in a study of early T cells in non-severe SARS-CoV-2 infection. Each CDR3 protein is one row after TCRdb ran MiXCR on the 5' RACE reads. The sample records some 61,000 distinct CDR3 sequences, around 9.7% being singletons. Specimen: whole blood. The receptors were sampled from an adult who was a healthcare worker with PCR-confirmed SARS-CoV-2 infection or an uninfected control (not recorded which).

This clonotype was counted a few times. The chain joins TRBV7-6 to TRBJ2-5, with TRBD1 matching over 7 bases. The CDR3 loop spans 14 amino acids. Trimming cost V 3 bases and J 2 bases; bases outside gene matches: 3. CDR1 and CDR2 (germline): SGHVS, FNYEAQ. Here the CDR3 DNA reads TGTGCCAGCAGCTTCCCGGGACAGCAAGAGACCCAGTACTTC. It translates to CASSFPGQQETQYF.

This clonotype was seen a few times. The chain joins TRBV3-1 to TRBJ1-3; D not certain. This CDR3 is 15 amino acids long. V dropped 1 base and J dropped 1 base, with 8 bases sitting between them. CDR1 LGHDT and CDR2 YNNKEL come from the germline V gene (reference sequence). CDR3 amino acids: CASSQVVLSGNTIYF. Written as DNA, the CDR3 is TGTGCCAGCAGCCAAGTGGTACTATCTGGAAACACCATATATTTT.

The J gene is TRBJ2-1, the V gene TRBV5-4; D gene ambiguous. CDR1 is SGHNT and CDR2 is YYREEE in the germline V gene (reference sequence). Between the trimmed V and J ends, which lost 0 bases and 5 bases, there was a span of 3 bases. The CDR3 loop spans 12 amino acids. CDR3 DNA sequence: TGTGCCAGCAGCTTGGTGCACAATGAGCAGTTCTTC. Its translation is CASSLVHNEQFF.

This clonotype showed up many times. The gene calls are TRBV4-2 and TRBJ2-6; D assignment may be TRBD1 or TRBD2 (5 bases each). Germline loops: CDR1 LGHNA, CDR2 YNFKEQ. The CDR3 contains 17 residues. V lost 4 bases and J lost 0, with 13 bases in between. CDR3 region: CASSPSGRPSGANVLTF. CDR3 coding DNA: TGTGCCAGCAGCCCCTCGGGACGGCCCTCTGGGGCCAACGTCCTGACTTTC.

This clonotype was seen many times. J is TRBJ1-1 and V is TRBV18; D call uncertain. The CDR3 covers 15 residues. Per germline, CDR1 KGHSH and CDR2 LQKENI. V lost 3 bases and J 0 bases, leaving 11 bases between the germline ends. In nucleotides, the CDR3 is TGTGCCAGCTCACCGGAACGGACCCTGAACACTGAAGCTTTCTTT. Translation: CASSPERTLNTEAFF.

The chain is built from TRBV12-3 or TRBV12-4 and TRBJ2-2; D tentatively reads TRBD1 or TRBD2 (6 bases each). The CDR3 is made up of 13 amino acids. The V gene lost 5 bases and the J gene lost 6 bases, with 10 bases spanning the gap. The CDR3 loop reads CASSKGGPGELFF. CDR3 nucleotide sequence: TGTGCCAGCAGTAAGGGGGGTCCCGGGGAGCTGTTTTTT.

The chain combines TRBV12-3 or TRBV12-4 with TRBJ2-5; 7 bases are shared with TRBD1. The CDR3 is 15 residues long. V was clipped by 3 bases and J by 1 base; unmatched bases: 5. For the CDR3, the DNA is TGTGCCAGCAGTTTCCTACAGGGGTTCCAAGAGACCCAGTACTTC. The encoded protein is CASSFLQGFQETQYF.

The CDR3 reads CASSLATSPYNEQFF. CDR3 nucleotide sequence: TGTGCCAGCAGCTTAGCGACAAGTCCTTACAATGAGCAGTTCTTC. This rearrangement joins TRBV7-9 to TRBJ2-1, with D unresolved. The germline V gene encodes CDR1 SEHNR and CDR2 FQNEAQ (reference sequence). This CDR3 spans 15 amino acids. V was shortened by 0 bases and J by 4 bases, with 10 bases between the two germline ends.

This clonotype was observed many times. The chain joins TRBV28 to TRBJ1-1, with D perhaps matching TRBD1 (5 bases). The germline CDR1 and CDR2 sequences are MDHEN and SYDVKM. V was trimmed by 8 bases and J by 1 base, leaving 11 bases between them. This CDR3 comprises 13 residues. CDR3 in amino acids: CASVWGRNTEAFF. CDR3 nucleotides: TGTGCCAGCGTATGGGGCCGGAACACTGAAGCTTTCTTT.

CDR3 nucleotide sequence: TGTGCCAGCACTGGGGAAGGGACAGGGGGCTCCTATAATTCACCCCTCCACTTT. Encoded protein: CASTGEGTGGSYNSPLHF. This chain connects TRBV2 to TRBJ1-6; 11 nucleotides match TRBD1. The CDR3 consists of 18 residues. Trimming removed 7 bases from V and 0 bases from J; junction bases left unmatched: 8. Germline V gives CDR1 SNHLY, CDR2 FYNNEI.

This clonotype was recorded many times. This chain uses TRBV20-1 with TRBJ2-5; 8 bases fit TRBD2. V was pared by 5 bases and J by 6 bases, with 11 bases of the junction left unmatched. Per the germline V gene, CDR1 is DFQATT and CDR2 is SNEGSKA (reference sequence). CDR3 length equals 14 residues. The CDR3 sequence: CSASPGLVFQTQYF. Here the CDR3 DNA reads TGCAGTGCTTCCCCGGGACTAGTCTTCCAGACCCAGTACTTC.

The V and J genes are TRBV7-9 and TRBJ2-3; no reliable D call. Germline CDR1 is SEHNR and CDR2 is FQNEAQ (reference sequence). This CDR3 is built from 14 residues. The V end lost 2 bases, the J end lost 0 bases, and 6 bases lay between the germline ends. DNA of the CDR3: TGTGCCAGCAGCTTAAGCGCCAGCACAGATACGCAGTATTTT. Amino acid sequence: CASSLSASTDTQYF.

This rearrangement joins TRBV3-1 to TRBJ2-1; D may be TRBD1 or TRBD2 (6 bases each). V was clipped by 6 bases and J by 5 bases, with 17 bases between them. The CDR3 consists of 15 residues. Germline assignment: CDR1 LGHDT and CDR2 YNNKEL (reference sequence). The CDR3 protein is CASRNGGAKNNEQFF. In DNA, the CDR3 is TGTGCCAGCAGAAACGGGGGCGCCAAGAACAATGAGCAGTTCTTC.

This clonotype was recorded many times. CDR3 region: CASSQDGRGPNEKLFF. DNA for the CDR3: TGCGCCAGCAGCCAAGATGGAAGGGGGCCTAATGAAAAACTGTTTTTT. V is TRBV4-1 and J is TRBJ1-4, with 7 bases that match TRBD1. Germline-derived CDR1 and CDR2 are MGHRA and YSYEKL. V dropped 0 bases and J dropped 3; count of bases not matched to a gene: 4. The length of the CDR3 is 16 residues.

The V and J genes are TRBV6-1 and TRBJ2-4; tentative D call: TRBD2 (6 bases). Germline-derived CDR1 and CDR2 are MNHNS and SASEGT. This CDR3 has 16 residues. Trimming pared 1 base from V and 1 base from J, leaving 11 bases between. The CDR3 loop is CASSEGPGGAKNIQYF. The CDR3 DNA reads as TGTGCCAGCAGTGAAGGCCCCGGAGGGGCCAAAAACATTCAGTACTTC.

V gene TRBV7-9 combines with J gene TRBJ1-2; 7 bases fit TRBD1. The length of the CDR3 is 14 residues. Germline V lookup: CDR1 SEHNR, CDR2 FQNEAQ (reference sequence). Trimming cost V 4 bases and J 6 bases; bases outside gene matches: 8. The CDR3 loop reads CASSSRDRPNGYTF. The CDR3 DNA sequence: TGTGCCAGCAGCTCCCGGGACAGACCTAATGGCTACACCTTC.

The chain recombines TRBV29-1 with TRBJ2-3, with 13 bases matching TRBD2. Trimming removed 4 bases from V and 6 bases from J; junction bases left unmatched: 10. This CDR3 spans 16 amino acids. Germline values: CDR1 SQVTM, CDR2 ANQGSEA. The CDR3 region is CSVGSTSGGPADTQYF. As DNA, the CDR3 is TGCAGCGTTGGATCGACTAGCGGGGGGCCCGCGGATACGCAGTATTTT.

This chain uses TRBV27 with TRBJ1-4; TRBD1 agrees at 9 bases. This CDR3 spans 14 amino acids. Germline CDR1 and CDR2: MNHEY and SMNVEV (reference sequence). The V gene end was trimmed by 5 bases and the J gene end by 10 bases; junction bases not matched to a gene: 8. The CDR3 region is CASSPLDRGGKLFF. CDR3 DNA: TGTGCCAGCAGTCCCCTGGACAGGGGTGGAAAACTGTTTTTT. The full variable domain, rest sourced from reference TRBV27 and TRBJ1-4, is EAQVTQNPRYLITVTGKKLTVTCSQNMNHEYMSWYRQDPGLGLRQIYYSMNVEVTDKGDVPEGYKVSRKEKRNFPLILESPSPNQTSLYFCASSPLDRGGKLFFGSGTQLSVL.

Ten or more counts support this clonotype. This chain uses TRBV7-9 with TRBJ1-2; D gene uncertain. V lost 8 bases, J lost 12 bases, and 22 bases lay in between. The length of the CDR3 is 13 residues. Per germline, CDR1 SEHNR and CDR2 FQNEAQ (reference sequence). CDR3 nucleotide sequence: TGTGCCAGCGGAGACAATCTTTATCATGGAGACACCTTC. Translation: CASGDNLYHGDTF.

This clonotype has only a few counts. The gene calls are TRBV2 and TRBJ2-5; maybe TRBD2 (5 bases). The CDR3 covers 12 residues. V lost 7 bases and J 0 bases, leaving 6 bases between the germline ends. Germline V CDR1 and CDR2: SNHLY, FYNNEI. CDR3 protein: CASTRDQETQYF. The CDR3 DNA reads as TGTGCCAGCACGCGGGACCAAGAGACCCAGTACTTC.